These 9 T cell receptor beta chains came from one sample sequenced in a study of human T cells and chemical hapten exposure. The time point was: patch test 3, about 24 weeks after DPC sensitization. Treatment indicated: therapeutic diphenylcyclopropenone sensitization with weekly scalp DPC. TCRdb reprocessed the RACE reads via MiXCR and lists one record per CDR3 protein. This repertoire shows 95,000 to 150,000 distinct CDR3 sequences, about 11% found once; its top ten account for under 2.5%. The specimen was whole blood, collected in connection with sensitization to the hapten diphenylcyclopropenone (DPC). These receptors all stem from a woman in her fifties or sixties with alopecia areata. Some clones in this sample may be carry-over from other donors' samples.

The CDR3 reads CATSDWRANYGYTF. In DNA form, the CDR3 reads TGTGCCACCAGTGATTGGAGAGCTAACTATGGCTACACCTTC. The chain employs TRBV24-1 and TRBJ1-2; D is ambiguous. The CDR3 consists of 14 residues. From germline, CDR1 is KGHDR and CDR2 SFDVKD. Trimming left V 2 bases short and J 0 bases short, with 6 bases between.

This rearrangement joins TRBV7-2 to TRBJ1-1; D unclear. This CDR3 region has 13 residues. With 0 bases removed from V and 6 bases from J, the gap between germline ends came to 8 bases. Germline-derived CDR1 and CDR2 are SGHTA and FQGNSA. CDR3: CASSLASESEAFF. In DNA, the CDR3 is TGTGCCAGCAGCTTAGCGAGTGAATCTGAAGCTTTCTTT.

The J gene is TRBJ2-7, the V gene TRBV9; perhaps TRBD2 as D (6 bases). Germline CDR1 is SGDLS and CDR2 is YYNGEE. This CDR3 has 15 residues. V lost 5 bases to trimming and J lost 0 bases, with 15 bases between them. The CDR3 coding sequence is TGTGCCAGCAGTTCAAGTCCTAGCGCCTCCTACGAGCAGTACTTC. Its translation is CASSSSPSASYEQYF.

This clonotype has more than one count but fewer than ten. The chain carries TRBV3-1 and TRBJ1-3; D gene uncertain. With 0 bases removed from V and 4 bases from J, the gap between germline ends came to 4 bases. The CDR3 has 13 amino acids. CDR1 and CDR2 from the germline V gene are LGHDT and YNNKEL (reference sequence). CDR3 nucleotide sequence: TGTGCCAGCAGCCAAGATCCCGGAAACACCATATATTTT. Translated: CASSQDPGNTIYF.

The sample holds a few counts of this clonotype. The V and J genes are TRBV29-1 and TRBJ2-5; possibly TRBD2 for D (6 bases). Germline values: CDR1 SQVTM, CDR2 ANQGSEA. Trimming left V 6 bases short and J 5 bases short, with 13 bases between. The CDR3 sequence is 12 residues long. The CDR3 protein is CSVSPEGETQYF. CDR3 nucleotides: TGCAGCGTGAGCCCGGAGGGTGAGACCCAGTACTTC.

Ten or more counts support this clonotype. The rearrangement uses TRBV5-6 and TRBJ2-1; 8 positions agree with TRBD2. This CDR3 has 15 amino acids. The germline CDR1 and CDR2 sequences are SGHDT and YYEEEE. V dropped 7 bases and J dropped 0; count of bases not matched to a gene: 6. CDR3 loop: CASDVGGGSYNEQFF. The CDR3 coding sequence is TGTGCCAGCGATGTCGGGGGGGGCTCCTACAATGAGCAGTTCTTC.

At least ten counts were recorded for this clonotype. The chain has TRBV2 and TRBJ1-1; 8 bases line up with TRBD1. Germline assignment: CDR1 SNHLY and CDR2 FYNNEI. V lost 6 bases and J lost 9; bases outside the gene matches: 9. The length of the CDR3 is 13 residues. CDR3: CASSGQGNRKAFF. CDR3 bases: TGTGCCAGCAGCGGACAGGGCAATCGAAAAGCTTTCTTT.

The chain uses TRBV5-1 and TRBJ2-5; D is possibly TRBD1 or TRBD2 (5 bases each). The ends were cut back, 0 bases at V and 0 bases at J, with 9 bases in the middle. Germline CDR1 is SGHRS and CDR2 is YFSETQ. The CDR3 loop spans 15 amino acids. The CDR3 DNA follows: TGCGCCAGCAGCTTGGCCGGGGCAGACCAAGAGACCCAGTACTTC. Its translation: CASSLAGADQETQYF.

The genes are TRBV12-3 or TRBV12-4 and TRBJ2-3, with 13 positions matching TRBD2. The CDR3 sequence is 16 residues long. Losses at the gene ends were 5 bases for V and 4 bases for J; bases not matched to a gene: 6. DNA of the CDR3: TGTGCCAGCAGTCCAATAGGACTAGCGGGGGCAGATACGCAGTATTTT. Translated, it gives CASSPIGLAGADTQYF.